This T cell receptor (beta chain) was documented in a study of OX40 agonist ivuxolimab in advanced cancers. Study-wide results and caveats: With doses of 0.1 to 3.0 mg/kg, CD4+ and CD8+ blood T cells had undergone clonal expansion by week 6. Expanded clones belonging to CD8+ T cells outnumbered, on average, those of CD4+. Some patients who did not respond also had low normalized T-cell clonal expansion.

Concerning this clone itself: Its target is not known.

Repertoires were generated with immunoSEQ multiplex PCR, while TCRdb's copy carries only in-frame clones and drops some. Of around 74,000 clones listed, approximately 83% are singletons. The CDR3 length is 15 residues. The ends were cut back, 6 bases at V and 2 bases at J, with 14 bases in the middle. Looked up from germline, CDR1 is MNHEY and CDR2 is SVGAGI. The sample in question was CD4+ or CD8+ T cells sorted from blood, obtained in a trial of the OX40 agonist ivuxolimab. This sequence was found in an adult with an advanced solid tumor such as melanoma, head and neck, liver or kidney cancer. This chain uses TRBV6-5 with TRBJ1-3, with D possibly TRBD1 on 6 matching bases. The CDR3 loop is CASSRDRSAGNTIYF. The CDR3 nucleotides read TGTGCCAGCAGCCGCGACAGGTCGGCTGGAAACACCATATATTTT.